Below, 29 T cell receptor beta chains from the same sample are listed, as sequenced in a study of CD8 T cells in Susac syndrome. Random-hexamer reverse transcription was applied to about 0.45 to 1 ug RNA. Each CDR3 protein gets one entry after TCRdb re-called the immunoSEQ multiplex PCR reads with MiXCR. The sample lists approximately 190,000 distinct CDR3 sequences, about 96% occurring once. Sequencing input: CD4+ T cells from PBMCs. The receptors come from a human donor with multiple sclerosis.

The V and J genes are TRBV20-1 and TRBJ2-5; D is ambiguous. The CDR3 loop spans 12 amino acids. V lost 0 bases, J lost 9 bases, and 11 bases lay in between. Germline lookup yields CDR1 DFQATT and CDR2 SNEGSKA (reference sequence). As DNA, the CDR3 is TGCAGTGCTAGAGATATGCTAGTCTCCCAGTACTTC. Protein sequence: CSARDMLVSQYF.

The chain links TRBV5-1 to TRBJ2-1, with 10 bases fitting TRBD2. Per germline, CDR1 SGHRS and CDR2 YFSETQ. With V trimmed by 1 base and J by 4 bases, 2 bases remained unmatched. The CDR3 has 15 amino acids. CDR3 coding DNA: TGCGCCAGCAGCTTGACTAGCGGGATTTACAATGAGCAGTTCTTC. Amino acids: CASSLTSGIYNEQFF.

V usage is TRBV29-1 and J usage is TRBJ2-1, with D tentatively TRBD2 (5 bases). This CDR3 is 14 amino acids long. Germline CDR1 SQVTM, CDR2 ANQGSEA. The V and J ends lost 3 bases and 3 bases respectively, with 12 bases between them. The CDR3 region is CSVEWENGYNEQFF. The CDR3 DNA reads as TGCAGCGTTGAGTGGGAGAATGGCTACAATGAGCAGTTCTTC.

The V call is TRBV12-3 or TRBV12-4, the J call TRBJ1-5; 7 bases line up with TRBD1. This CDR3 comprises 13 residues. Trimming took 6 bases from V and 8 from J; bases not matched to a gene: 7. CDR3 sequence reads: CASSNRGSEPQHF. CDR3 nucleotides: TGTGCCAGCAGCAACAGGGGAAGTGAGCCCCAGCATTTT.

The V gene is TRBV20-1, the J gene TRBJ2-7; 8 bases line up with TRBD2. The trim removed 4 bases at V and 0 bases at J, leaving 17 bases unmatched. CDR1 DFQATT and CDR2 SNEGSKA come from the germline V gene (reference sequence). This CDR3 spans 18 amino acids. CDR3 region: CSATRGGGRTSSSYEQYF. For the CDR3, the DNA is TGCAGTGCTACCCGAGGAGGCGGGAGGACATCTAGCTCCTACGAGCAGTACTTC.

This rearrangement joins TRBV5-1 to TRBJ1-1, with no clear D. V was pared by 5 bases and J by 3 bases, with 5 bases between. The germline V gene encodes CDR1 SGHRS and CDR2 YFSETQ. This CDR3 region has 11 residues. The CDR3 DNA follows: TGCGCCAGCAGGGAGGACACTGAAGCTTTCTTT. This encodes CASREDTEAFF.

V gene TRBV6-5 combines with J gene TRBJ2-7, with TRBD2 as a possible D gene (6 bases). This CDR3 region has 15 residues. V lost 6 bases and J lost 7, with 22 bases in between. Germline V lookup: CDR1 MNHEY, CDR2 SVGAGI. The CDR3: CASRTPFKRVNEQYF. CDR3 DNA sequence: TGTGCCAGCAGGACCCCCTTTAAGCGGGTTAATGAGCAGTACTTC.

The chain is built from TRBV12-3 or TRBV12-4 and TRBJ1-2; possibly TRBD1 for D (6 bases). The CDR3 spans 14 residues. Between the trimmed V and J ends, which lost 6 bases and 4 bases, there was a span of 15 bases. The CDR3 region is CASRRDRSLYGYTF. The CDR3 DNA is TGTGCCAGCAGGAGAGACAGGAGCCTCTATGGCTACACCTTC.

The chain links TRBV25-1 to TRBJ2-3; TRBD2 agrees at 10 bases. Germline-derived CDR1 and CDR2 are MGHDK and SYGVNS. The V and J ends lost 6 bases and 7 bases, in that order; junction bases with no gene match: 13. The CDR3 length is 16 residues. This CDR3 is CASRPRFSGRSNTQYF. CDR3 nucleotide sequence: TGTGCCAGCAGACCTAGATTTAGCGGGAGGTCGAATACGCAGTATTTT.

V and J are TRBV3-1 and TRBJ2-1; the D is unclear. Germline V gene lookup returns CDR1 LGHDT and CDR2 YNNKEL (reference sequence). The CDR3 consists of 13 residues. V was trimmed by 2 bases and J by 8 bases, leaving 10 bases between them. CDR3 nucleotide sequence: TGTGCCAGCAGCCAAAGGCCTAACCATGAGCAGTTCTTC. Encoded protein: CASSQRPNHEQFF.

This sequence joins TRBV9 and TRBJ2-3, with TRBD2 as a possible D gene (6 bases). Germline V CDR1 and CDR2: SGDLS, YYNGEE. This CDR3 region has 16 residues. V was cut by 3 bases and J by 0 bases, with 14 bases left in between. The DNA of the CDR3 is TGTGCCAGCAGCGCTCTGGGGCGGGGTAGCACAGATACGCAGTATTTT. Amino acid sequence: CASSALGRGSTDTQYF.

The chain couples TRBV7-9 to TRBJ1-1; D gene uncertain. The germline V and J ends were trimmed by 0 bases and 9 bases, with 8 bases remaining between them. Germline V gives CDR1 SEHNR, CDR2 FQNEAQ (reference sequence). This CDR3 is built from 12 residues. Here the CDR3 reads CASSLASRKAFF. CDR3 coding DNA: TGTGCCAGCAGCTTAGCGTCCAGGAAAGCTTTCTTT. Based on the CDR3 plus reference TRBV7-9 and TRBJ1-1, the full variable domain is DTGVSQNPRHKITKRGQNVTFRCDPISEHNRLYWYRQTLGQGPEFLTYFQNEAQLEKSRLLSDRFSAERPKGSFSTLEIQRTEQGDSAMYLCASSLASRKAFFGQGTRLTVV.

This clonotype has only one observation. This sequence joins TRBV25-1 and TRBJ2-5; D not resolved. The CDR3 is 14 residues long. Germline CDR1 reads MGHDK; CDR2 reads SYGVNS. V was cut by 2 bases and J by 1 base, with 8 bases left in between. CDR3 in DNA: TGTGCCAGCAGTGAAGGCAGGATCCAAGAGACCCAGTACTTC. Translating gives CASSEGRIQETQYF.

The V gene is TRBV18, the J gene TRBJ1-1; D unclear. V lost 3 bases and J lost 4, with 15 bases in between. CDR3 length: 15 residues. Germline loops: CDR1 KGHSH, CDR2 LQKENI. CDR3 bases: TGTGCCAGCTCACCTAAAGGGCCAGGAAGCACTGAAGCTTTCTTT. It translates to CASSPKGPGSTEAFF.

The CDR3 DNA reads as TGCAGTGCCCGGGCGGGGAATAGCAATCAGCCCCAGCATTTT. Protein product: CSARAGNSNQPQHF. The chain carries TRBV20-1 and TRBJ1-5; D is unclear. V lost 6 bases and J lost 0, with 12 bases in between. CDR3 length: 14 amino acids. From germline, CDR1 is DFQATT and CDR2 SNEGSKA (reference sequence).

The chain employs TRBV20-1 and TRBJ1-1; tentative D call: TRBD1 (5 bases). The CDR3 spans 13 residues. The V and J ends lost 5 bases and 10 bases respectively, with 20 bases between them. CDR1 DFQATT and CDR2 SNEGSKA come from the germline V gene (reference sequence). DNA for the CDR3: TGCAGTGCTCCGCCTGGGGGGGAACGTCGAGCTTTCTTT. This gives the protein CSAPPGGERRAFF.

This clonotype was seen only once. The chain's CDR3 is CASSLVGQVQETQYF. The DNA of the CDR3 is TGCGCCAGCAGCTTGGTAGGGCAGGTCCAAGAGACCCAGTACTTC. This rearrangement joins TRBV5-1 to TRBJ2-5, with D unresolved. Looked up from germline, CDR1 is SGHRS and CDR2 is YFSETQ. The CDR3 loop spans 15 amino acids. The V and J ends lost 0 bases and 1 base respectively, with 10 bases between them.

The CDR3 protein is CASRGMTRNTEAFF. The CDR3 DNA reads as TGTGCCAGTAGAGGCATGACAAGGAACACTGAAGCTTTCTTT. This chain links TRBV19 with TRBJ1-1, with D unresolved. This CDR3 has 14 amino acids. Trimming removed 6 bases at V and 1 base at J, with 12 bases between. Germline assignment: CDR1 LNHDA and CDR2 SQIVND (reference sequence).

V and J are TRBV28 and TRBJ1-2, with a weak D call TRBD1 (5 bases). V was clipped by 7 bases and J by 4 bases, with 13 bases between them. The CDR3 runs to 13 residues. Germline CDR1 is MDHEN and CDR2 is SYDVKM. The CDR3 DNA follows: TGTGCCAGCACCCGGGACGGATTCTATGGCTACACCTTC. It codes for CASTRDGFYGYTF.

The chain uses TRBV20-1 and TRBJ2-7; 9 bases fit TRBD2. The J segment lost 2 bases and the V segment lost 7 bases, leaving 3 bases of the junction unmatched. CDR1 DFQATT and CDR2 SNEGSKA come from the germline V gene (reference sequence). This CDR3 is built from 12 residues. The CDR3 sequence: CSGLAGTYEQYF. The DNA for the CDR3 is TGCAGTGGGCTAGCGGGGACCTACGAGCAGTACTTC.

This clonotype was counted once. The chain couples TRBV30 to TRBJ2-7; D ambiguous. The CDR3 consists of 13 residues. V lost 0 bases, J lost 7 bases, and 13 bases lay in between. Per germline, CDR1 GTSNPN and CDR2 SVGIG (reference sequence). The CDR3 loop reads CAWSVRLGWEQYF. CDR3 DNA: TGTGCCTGGAGTGTACGGCTGGGTTGGGAGCAGTACTTC.

The chain employs TRBV5-6 and TRBJ2-3, with D perhaps being TRBD1 or TRBD2 (5 bases each). This CDR3 has 12 residues. Germline V CDR1 and CDR2: SGHDT, YYEEEE. V was shortened by 4 bases and J by 12 bases, with 15 bases between the two germline ends. CDR3 coding DNA: TGTGCCAGCAGCGCCGGGACGGTGGCACAGTATTTT. Protein: CASSAGTVAQYF.

The chain has TRBV18 and TRBJ2-5, with D perhaps TRBD1 (5 bases). The V and J ends lost 4 bases and 2 bases respectively, with 11 bases between them. CDR1 and CDR2 from the germline V gene are KGHSH and LQKENI. The CDR3 length is 14 residues. The CDR3 loop reads CASSRTSDQETQYF. CDR3 nucleotides: TGTGCCAGCTCACGGACATCTGATCAAGAGACCCAGTACTTC.

This clonotype occurred once. The J gene is TRBJ1-2, the V gene TRBV12-3 or TRBV12-4, with 7 nucleotides matching TRBD1. V trimming: 7 bases; J trimming: 12 bases; junction bases outside the gene matches: 11. CDR3 length: 12 amino acids. CDR3 protein: CASTNTDRQHTF. The CDR3 DNA follows: TGTGCCAGCACCAATACGGACAGGCAACACACCTTC.

The chain's CDR3 is CASSPFMTTTGEQYF. CDR3 coding DNA: TGCGCCAGCAGCCCTTTCATGACAACCACGGGGGAGCAGTACTTC. J is TRBJ2-7 and V is TRBV5-1, with D perhaps TRBD2 (5 bases). V was cut by 4 bases and J by 7 bases, with 21 bases left in between. The CDR3 runs to 15 residues. Germline V gives CDR1 SGHRS, CDR2 YFSETQ. Full variable domain (rest looked up from reference TRBV5-1 and TRBJ2-7): KAGVTQTPRYLIKTRGQQVTLSCSPISGHRSVSWYQQTPGQGLQFLFEYFSETQRNKGNFPGRFSGRQFSNSRSEMNVSTLELGDSALYLCASSPFMTTTGEQYFGPGTRLTVT.

This chain links TRBV5-1 with TRBJ2-5; no clear D. This CDR3 comprises 14 residues. Trimming pared 0 bases from V and 0 bases from J, leaving 6 bases between. Germline assignment: CDR1 SGHRS and CDR2 YFSETQ. This CDR3 reads CASSLGANQETQYF. DNA of the CDR3: TGCGCCAGCAGCTTGGGGGCAAACCAAGAGACCCAGTACTTC.

This chain joins TRBV5-1 and TRBJ2-2; D call uncertain. Trimming took 1 base from V and 6 from J, leaving 7 bases between them. Germline CDR1 is SGHRS and CDR2 is YFSETQ. This CDR3 has 13 residues. CDR3 loop: CASSLSVPGELFF. CDR3 bases: TGCGCCAGCAGCTTGAGCGTTCCCGGGGAGCTGTTTTTT.

J is TRBJ1-5 and V is TRBV5-1; possible D gene TRBD1, 5 bases. This CDR3 comprises 14 residues. Trimming removed 0 bases at V and 5 bases at J, with 9 bases between. Germline V gives CDR1 SGHRS, CDR2 YFSETQ. CDR3 loop: CASSLAGGDQPQHF. CDR3 sequence (DNA): TGCGCCAGCAGCTTGGCCGGAGGGGATCAGCCCCAGCATTTT.

The rearrangement joins TRBV30 to TRBJ1-5, with 7 nucleotides matching TRBD1. V dropped 3 bases and J dropped 7; count of bases not matched to a gene: 9. Germline V gene data show CDR1 as GTSNPN and CDR2 as SVGIG (reference sequence). CDR3 length: 14 residues. The CDR3 nucleotides read TGTGCCTGGAGCGGACTAGGGGGCGGGCAGCCCCAGCATTTT. Residues: CAWSGLGGGQPQHF.